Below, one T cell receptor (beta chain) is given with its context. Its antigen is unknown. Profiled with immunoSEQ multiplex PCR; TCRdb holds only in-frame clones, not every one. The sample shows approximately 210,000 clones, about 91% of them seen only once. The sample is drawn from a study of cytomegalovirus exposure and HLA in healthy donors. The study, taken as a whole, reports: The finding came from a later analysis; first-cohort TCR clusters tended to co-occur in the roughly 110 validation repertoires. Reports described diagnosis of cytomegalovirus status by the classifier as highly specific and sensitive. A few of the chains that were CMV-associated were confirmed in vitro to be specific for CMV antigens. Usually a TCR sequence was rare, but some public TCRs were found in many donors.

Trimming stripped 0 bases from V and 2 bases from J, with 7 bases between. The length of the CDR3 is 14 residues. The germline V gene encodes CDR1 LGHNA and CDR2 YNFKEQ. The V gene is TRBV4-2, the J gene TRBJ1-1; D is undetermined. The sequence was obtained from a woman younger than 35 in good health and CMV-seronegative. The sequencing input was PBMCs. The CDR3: CASSQDLANTEAFF. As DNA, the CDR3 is TGTGCCAGCAGCCAAGATTTGGCTAACACTGAAGCTTTCTTT.